Shown below are 2 T cell receptor beta chains from a single sample sequenced in a study of OX40 agonist ivuxolimab in advanced cancers. Data came from immunoSEQ multiplex PCR; TCRdb stores just in-frame clones and leaves some out. The sample has more than 15,000 clones, about 88% seen once. Material: CD4+ or CD8+ T cells sorted from blood, obtained in a trial of the OX40 agonist ivuxolimab. These receptors were taken from an adult with an advanced solid tumor such as melanoma, head and neck, liver or kidney cancer.

This chain joins TRBV5-5 and TRBJ2-5, with TRBD1 matching over 8 bases. The CDR3 has 14 residues. The germline gives CDR1 SGHKS, CDR2 YYEKEE (reference sequence). J lost 3 bases, V lost 4 bases, and 5 bases had no gene match. The CDR3 sequence: CASSVTGVKETQYF. CDR3 bases: TGTGCCAGCAGCGTGACAGGGGTAAAAGAGACCCAGTACTTC.

The chain uses TRBV4-3 and TRBJ1-3; 9 nucleotides align to TRBD1. In germline, CDR1 is LGHNA, CDR2 YSLEER. The CDR3 consists of 15 residues. J gave up 6 bases and V 1 base, and 4 bases lay outside the gene matches. In DNA, the CDR3 is TGCGCCAGCAGCCAAGGGACAGGGGCCGAAAACACCATATATTTT. Amino acid sequence: CASSQGTGAENTIYF.